One sample yielded the 18 T cell receptor beta chains listed below, sequenced in a study of shared clonotypes between healthy human individuals. Profiling relied on immunoSEQ multiplex PCR, and the TCRdb table lists in-frame clones only, not all of them. Here the sample spans 2,500,000 or so clones, 85% to 95% being singletons. Material for sequencing was naive CD4+ T cells sorted from blood. Documented subset: CD45RA+ positively selected. Receptor source: a man between 18 and 29 years old in good health.

The rearrangement uses TRBV13 and TRBJ2-1; D not certain. CDR3 length: 14 residues. The V and J ends lost 1 base and 8 bases respectively, with 12 bases between them. In germline, CDR1 is PRHDT, CDR2 FYEKMQ (reference sequence). The CDR3 nucleotides read TGTGCCAGCAGCTTAGTAGGCGTAGGGTATGAGCAGTTCTTC. Translating gives CASSLVGVGYEQFF.

The chain joins TRBV30 to TRBJ1-3; 9 bases are a match to TRBD1. Germline lookup yields CDR1 GTSNPN and CDR2 SVGIG (reference sequence). J gave up 2 bases and V 4 bases, and 0 bases lay outside the gene matches. CDR3 length: 13 residues. The CDR3 region has the DNA TGTGCCTGGAACAGGGGGCCTGGAAACACCATATATTTT. Protein product: CAWNRGPGNTIYF. Supplemented by reference TRBV30 and TRBJ1-3, the full variable domain reads SQTIHQWPATLVQPVGSPLSLECTVEGTSNPNLYWYRQAAGRGLQLLFYSVGIGQISSEVPQNLSASRPQDRQFILSSKKLLLSDSGFYLCAWNRGPGNTIYFGEGSWLTVV.

This clone appeared a single time. The chain employs TRBV13 and TRBJ2-3; 8 nucleotides match TRBD2. The V and J ends lost 3 bases and 7 bases, in that order; junction bases with no gene match: 9. This CDR3 is 15 amino acids long. Germline V gene lookup returns CDR1 PRHDT and CDR2 FYEKMQ (reference sequence). The CDR3, as DNA: TGTGCCAGCAGCTTTAGGCGGGAGGAAATAAATACGCAGTATTTT. This codes for CASSFRREEINTQYF.

This clone was picked up one time. The chain links TRBV10-1 to TRBJ2-5, with D possibly being TRBD1 or TRBD2 (5 bases each). Trimming removed 8 bases at V and 5 bases at J, with 12 bases between. The CDR3 is 12 residues long. Per the germline V gene, CDR1 is WNHNN and CDR2 is SYGVQD (reference sequence). This CDR3 reads CASQGPSETQYF. The DNA of the CDR3 is TGCGCCAGCCAGGGACCCTCGGAGACCCAGTACTTC.

The rearrangement uses TRBV6-5 and TRBJ2-7; 9 bases align to TRBD1. Trimming took 8 bases from V and 0 from J; bases not matched to a gene: 5. CDR1 and CDR2 (germline): MNHEY, SVGAGI. This CDR3 has 14 amino acids. Here the CDR3 DNA reads TGTGCCAGCTGGCGGACAGGGGTCTCCTACGAGCAGTACTTC. It encodes CASWRTGVSYEQYF.

The chain couples TRBV2 to TRBJ2-7; tentatively, D is TRBD1 (6 bases). Trimming pared 6 bases from V and 4 bases from J, leaving 13 bases between. The germline V gene encodes CDR1 SNHLY and CDR2 FYNNEI. This CDR3 has 13 residues. CDR3 DNA: TGTGCCAGCAGCGCAGGGGCAGAATACGAGCAGTACTTC. As protein: CASSAGAEYEQYF.

The gene calls are TRBV5-1 and TRBJ2-6, with a possible D match to TRBD1 (6 bases). The CDR3 totals 18 residues. V lost 4 bases and J lost 4, with 21 bases in between. Germline CDR1 and CDR2: SGHRS and YFSETQ. The CDR3 sequence: CASSHGTSSPPGANVLTF. CDR3 DNA sequence: TGCGCCAGCAGCCACGGGACATCTTCACCACCGGGGGCCAACGTCCTGACTTTC.

As for this clone: The same CDR3 is also encoded by other DNA sequences in this sample. The rearrangement uses TRBV10-3 and TRBJ1-1, with D perhaps matching TRBD1 (5 bases). This CDR3 is built from 13 residues. Trimming took 4 bases from V and 0 from J, leaving 6 bases between them. Germline CDR1 reads ENHRY; CDR2 reads SYGVKD. The CDR3 DNA reads as TGTGCCATCAGTGGACAGATGAACACTGAAGCTTTCTTT. It is translated as CAISGQMNTEAFF.

The genes are TRBV11-2 and TRBJ2-2, with a possible D match to TRBD2 (5 bases). Germline V CDR1 and CDR2: SGHAT, FQNNGV. CDR3 length equals 16 residues. The ends were cut back, 2 bases at V and 5 bases at J, with 15 bases in the middle. The chain's CDR3 is CASSLRRGLLTGELFF. The CDR3 nucleotides read TGTGCCAGCAGCTTACGCCGAGGGTTACTTACCGGGGAGCTGTTTTTT.

The gene calls are TRBV7-6 and TRBJ2-5, with 12 bases lining up with TRBD2. V lost 3 bases, J lost 4 bases, and 9 bases stayed unmatched. The CDR3 is 17 residues long. CDR1 and CDR2 (germline): SGHVS, FNYEAQ. The CDR3 protein is CASSLRPSGGAGETQYF. DNA of the CDR3: TGTGCCAGCAGCTTGAGGCCTAGCGGGGGGGCCGGAGAGACCCAGTACTTC.

The chain uses TRBV5-3 and TRBJ2-1; D might be TRBD2 (6 bases). TRBV5-3 is placed among ORFs of uncertain function. V lost 0 bases and J lost 4, with 11 bases in between. This CDR3 comprises 15 residues. For the CDR3, the DNA is TGTGCCAGAAGCTTGGCCCGGGAGCCATACAATGAGCAGTTCTTC. Residues: CARSLAREPYNEQFF.

In this sample, this clone turned up once. The chain couples TRBV7-6 to TRBJ2-5; 10 nucleotides match TRBD1. The CDR3 sequence is 15 residues long. The trim removed 8 bases at V and 3 bases at J, leaving 9 bases unmatched. CDR1 and CDR2 from the germline V gene are SGHVS and FNYEAQ. The CDR3 here is CASSVGGTGEETQYF. The CDR3 DNA follows: TGTGCCAGCTCTGTCGGAGGGACAGGGGAAGAGACCCAGTACTTC. The entire variable domain, with the rest obtained from reference TRBV7-6 and TRBJ2-5, is as follows: GAGVSQSPRYKVTKRGQDVALRCDPISGHVSLYWYRQALGQGPEFLTYFNYEAQQDKSGLPNDRFSAERPEGSISTLTIQRTEQRDSAMYRCASSVGGTGEETQYFGPGTRLLVL.

This clone was picked up one time. V and J are TRBV11-2 and TRBJ2-1; tentatively, D is TRBD1 (6 bases). Per the germline V gene, CDR1 is SGHAT and CDR2 is FQNNGV. Trimming shortened V by 1 base and J by 5 bases, and 15 bases separated the two germline ends. The CDR3 runs to 16 residues. The CDR3: CASSLVGGSKDNEQFF. CDR3 nucleotide sequence: TGTGCCAGCAGCTTAGTTGGGGGCAGTAAAGACAATGAGCAGTTCTTC.

This sequence joins TRBV11-2 and TRBJ2-5; tentative D call: TRBD1 (5 bases). The J call may be faulty, since TRBJ2-7 better matches the DNA end. The CDR3 loop spans 16 amino acids. CDR1 SGHAT and CDR2 FQNNGV come from the germline V gene. The chain's CDR3 is CASSLFSGREGNEQYF. CDR3 nucleotides: TGTGCCAGCAGCTTGTTCTCTGGCAGGGAAGGGAACGAGCAGTACTTC.

The J gene is TRBJ1-1, the V gene TRBV7-9; D is undetermined. Germline-derived CDR1 and CDR2 are SEHNR and FQNEAQ (reference sequence). The CDR3 runs to 13 residues. V dropped 10 bases and J dropped 5 bases, with 17 bases sitting between them. The CDR3 DNA reads as TGTGCCACCGATGTACCGGCGGTGACTGAAGCTTTCTTT. This encodes CATDVPAVTEAFF.

The genes are TRBV10-3 and TRBJ2-3, with D perhaps TRBD1 or TRBD2 (5 bases each). The CDR3 loop spans 13 amino acids. The V end was cut by 7 bases, the J end by 4 bases, with 12 bases between. CDR1 is ENHRY and CDR2 is SYGVKD in the germline V gene. CDR3 amino acids: CAITGTGPDTQYF. CDR3 coding DNA: TGTGCCATCACTGGGACCGGCCCAGATACGCAGTATTTT.

Turning to this clone: This sample also contains other DNA sequences that code for the same CDR3. The chain employs TRBV7-8 and TRBJ2-5, with D unresolved. This CDR3 region has 13 residues. Germline assignment: CDR1 SGHVS and CDR2 FQNEAQ. The V gene lost 3 bases and the J gene lost 1 base, with 6 bases spanning the gap. In nucleotides, the CDR3 is TGTGCCAGCAGCTTGGGTCCCCAAGAGACCCAGTACTTC. It specifies CASSLGPQETQYF.

CDR3 residues: CASSVEVAGSTQYF. The CDR3 nucleotides are TGTGCCAGCAGCGTAGAGGTAGCGGGGTCGACCCAGTACTTC. The chain couples TRBV9 to TRBJ2-5, with 8 bases lining up with TRBD2. Germline assignment: CDR1 SGDLS and CDR2 YYNGEE. With V trimmed by 0 bases and J by 7 bases, 5 bases remained unmatched. The CDR3 has 14 residues.